A single sample is the source of the 9 T cell receptor beta chains below, sequenced in a study of tissue T cells after allogeneic stem cell transplantation. Sequencing used immunoSEQ multiplex PCR; TCRdb keeps in-frame clones, though not all of them. The table lists approximately 5,800 clones, approximately 80% of them singletons. The source material was blood, sampled before transplantation. These receptors all come from a man aged 40-75 years who later had graft-versus-host disease after an allogeneic stem cell transplant.

V is TRBV4-1 and J is TRBJ2-5; either TRBD1 or TRBD2 may supply D (5 bases each). The CDR3 contains 15 residues. Trimming removed 6 bases at V and 2 bases at J, with 16 bases between. In germline, CDR1 is MGHRA, CDR2 YSYEKL. Here the CDR3 reads CASSRGPSRQETQYF. DNA of the CDR3: TGCGCCAGCAGTCGGGGACCATCACGACAAGAGACCCAGTACTTC.

This clone was seen a few times. The rearrangement links TRBV3-1 (or the pseudogene TRBV3-2) to TRBJ1-5; D possibly corresponds to TRBD1 (5 bases). CDR3 length: 13 amino acids. Deletions cut 4 bases from V and 8 bases from J, with 12 bases between. Germline V gives CDR1 LGHDT, CDR2 YNNKEL (reference sequence). DNA of the CDR3: TGTGCCAGCAGCCGATTATGGGGGGAGCCCCAGCATTTT. It encodes CASSRLWGEPQHF.

This clone was detected only a few times. This chain uses TRBV7-3 with TRBJ1-1; 10 positions agree with TRBD1. The germline gives CDR1 SGHTA, CDR2 FQGTGA. V was clipped by 1 base and J by 0 bases; unmatched bases: 8. The CDR3 extends over 18 amino acids. The CDR3 protein is CASSLIEGTGDVNTEAFF. The CDR3 DNA follows: TGTGCCAGCAGCTTAATAGAAGGGACAGGGGACGTGAACACTGAAGCTTTCTTT.

V and J are TRBV5-1 and TRBJ2-1, with D maybe TRBD1 (6 bases). Trimming took 1 base from V and 5 from J, leaving 13 bases between them. This CDR3 comprises 15 residues. CDR1 SGHRS and CDR2 YFSETQ come from the germline V gene. The CDR3 DNA is TGCGCCAGCAGCTTGTTAGGACAGACCGACAATGAGCAGTTCTTC. This gives the protein CASSLLGQTDNEQFF.

V is TRBV5-1 and J is TRBJ2-1; 8 bases align to TRBD1. This CDR3 is 15 amino acids long. V shed 0 bases, J shed 5 bases, and the junction held 4 bases outside the gene matches. The germline V gene has CDR1 SGHRS and CDR2 YFSETQ. CDR3 in amino acids: CASSLEGQANNEQFF. The CDR3 nucleotides are TGCGCCAGCAGCTTGGAGGGACAGGCAAACAATGAGCAGTTCTTC.

The chain uses TRBV19 and TRBJ2-7; 7 nucleotides align to TRBD1. Germline loops: CDR1 LNHDA, CDR2 SQIVND (reference sequence). CDR3 length: 13 residues. With 10 bases clipped from V and 0 bases from J, the junction kept 6 bases outside the gene matches. The CDR3 loop is CATQGDNSYEQYF. The CDR3 DNA reads TGTGCCACCCAGGGGGATAACTCCTACGAGCAGTACTTC.

This clone was seen more than once but under ten times. The chain joins TRBV6-2 or TRBV6-3 to TRBJ2-3; D is perhaps TRBD2 (6 bases). Germline V gene data show CDR1 as MNHEY and CDR2 as SVGEGT. The germline V and J ends were trimmed by 5 bases and 0 bases, with 15 bases remaining between them. The CDR3 consists of 16 residues. This chain's CDR3 is CASSIREPRSTDTQYF. In DNA, the CDR3 is TGTGCCAGCAGTATCCGGGAGCCCCGTAGCACAGATACGCAGTATTTT.

The chain links TRBV5-1 to TRBJ2-6, with D tentatively TRBD1 (6 bases). The CDR3 is 16 residues long. The germline V gene encodes CDR1 SGHRS and CDR2 YFSETQ. Trimming shortened V by 0 bases and J by 3 bases, and 10 bases separated the two germline ends. This CDR3 reads CASSLANRVGANVLTF. The DNA of the CDR3 is TGCGCCAGCAGCTTGGCCAACAGGGTTGGGGCCAACGTCCTGACTTTC.

The CDR3 bases are TGCGCCAGCAGTCTAGGACAGGGGATTTACAATGAGCAGTTCTTC. Translating gives CASSLGQGIYNEQFF. The V and J genes are TRBV10-2 and TRBJ2-1, with 9 positions matching TRBD1. V gave up 5 bases and J gave up 4 bases; unmatched junction bases: 6. CDR3 length: 15 amino acids. Germline CDR1 is WSHSY and CDR2 is SAAADI.